One and the same sample provided the 8 T cell receptor beta chains below, sequenced in a study of Graves' ophthalmopathy and Graves' hyperthyroidism. The sequenced template was RNA, covering the TCR beta CDR3 region. Second-round multiplex PCR came after first-round RT-PCR with HTBI primers. TCRdb itself ran the multiplex PCR reads through MiXCR, one entry per CDR3 protein. The sample carries 560,000 or so distinct CDR3 sequences, about two fifths recorded once. Sequencing input: peripheral blood or thyroid tissue (not recorded which). These receptors originate from an adult man with Graves' hyperthyroidism.

V gene TRBV2 combines with J gene TRBJ2-5, with D unresolved. V dropped 3 bases and J dropped 4 bases, with 18 bases sitting between them. Germline loops: CDR1 SNHLY, CDR2 FYNNEI. The CDR3 spans 16 residues. The CDR3 DNA reads as TGTGCCAGCAGTGACTTAGGTGGATCGGTTGGAGAGACCCAGTACTTC. Protein product: CASSDLGGSVGETQYF.

About this clonotype: This sequence may be a read error, since a much larger clone differs from it by one base. The gene calls are TRBV9 and TRBJ1-2; 8 positions match TRBD1. The CDR3 is 18 residues long. CDR1 is SGDLS and CDR2 is YYNGEE in the germline V gene. J lost 3 bases, V lost 3 bases, and 16 bases had no gene match. Here the CDR3 DNA reads TGTGCCAGCAGCGGCTATCCCAGGGGGCGGGTGTATGACTATGGCTACACCTTC. It specifies CASSGYPRGRVYDYGYTF. Based on the CDR3 plus reference TRBV9 and TRBJ1-2, the full variable domain is DSGVTQTPKHLITATGQRVTLRCSPRSGDLSVYWYQQSLDQGLQFLIQYYNGEERAKGNILERFSAQQFPDLHSELNLSSLELGDSALYFCASSGYPRGRVYDYGYTFGSGTRLTVV.

The chain combines TRBV5-1 with TRBJ2-1; D gene ambiguous. The J call is in doubt because the DNA end fits TRBJ2-7 better. This CDR3 is built from 17 residues. Germline V gene data show CDR1 as SGHRS and CDR2 as YFSETQ. The CDR3 here is CASSLVGGLSSYNEQYF. The CDR3 nucleotides are TGCGCCAGCAGCTTGGTAGGTGGGCTAAGCTCCTACAATGAGCAGTACTTC.

This clonotype has at least ten counts. The rearrangement joins TRBV4-2 to TRBJ2-7, with D perhaps TRBD2 (5 bases). The CDR3 covers 13 residues. Germline V gives CDR1 LGHNA, CDR2 YNFKEQ. The V and J ends lost 5 bases and 4 bases respectively, with 12 bases between them. The CDR3 bases are TGTGCCAGCAGCTGGGTCGGGGTGTACGAGCAGTACTTC. Translating gives CASSWVGVYEQYF.

Ten or more counts support this clonotype. The J gene is TRBJ1-2, the V gene TRBV20-1, with D maybe TRBD1 (5 bases). This CDR3 spans 15 amino acids. V lost 3 bases to trimming and J lost 5 bases, with 19 bases between them. CDR1 is DFQATT, CDR2 SNEGSKA, per germline (reference sequence). This CDR3 reads CSASDQRAGRYGYTF. CDR3 sequence (DNA): TGCAGTGCTAGCGATCAGAGGGCAGGGCGGTATGGCTACACCTTC.

This clonotype was recorded at least ten times. The CDR3 loop is CASGDRVPGANVLTF. The CDR3, as DNA: TGTGCCAGCGGAGACAGGGTACCTGGGGCCAACGTCCTGACTTTC. The rearrangement uses TRBV25-1 and TRBJ2-6; 7 bases line up with TRBD1. The CDR3 has 15 amino acids. V shed 8 bases and J 2 bases; nucleotides not matched to a gene: 6. Per germline, CDR1 MGHDK and CDR2 SYGVNS.

The chain uses TRBV2 and TRBJ2-3; no clear D. The CDR3 extends over 15 amino acids. Germline V gives CDR1 SNHLY, CDR2 FYNNEI. Trimming left V 7 bases short and J 2 bases short, with 16 bases between. The CDR3 loop is CASIRTPTHTDTQYF. The CDR3, as DNA: TGTGCCAGCATACGAACCCCGACCCACACAGATACGCAGTATTTT.

There are many counts of this clonotype. The J gene is TRBJ1-1, the V gene TRBV6-1, with D hard to call. The V end was cut by 6 bases, the J end by 1 base, with 0 bases between. CDR1 MNHNS and CDR2 SASEGT come from the germline V gene. The CDR3 consists of 10 residues. CDR3 sequence: CASRNTEAFF. The CDR3 region has the DNA TGTGCCAGCAGGAACACTGAAGCTTTCTTT.